The T cell receptor (beta chain) described here comes from a study of T cells in Graves' hyperthyroidism and ophthalmopathy. Per the germline V gene, CDR1 is WSHSY and CDR2 is SAAADI. The length of the CDR3 is 12 residues. V was clipped by 6 bases and J by 9 bases, with 9 bases between them. About this clonotype itself: Its antigen is as yet unknown.

Findings of the study overall: A 13 V-J model separated ophthalmopathy from stable hyperthyroidism. Researchers found most expanded thyroid clonotypes above 0.001 in blood as well.

Researchers took RNA transcripts and amplified the TCR beta CDR3 regions from them. The primer set for the first-round RT-PCR of the TCR CDR3 was HTBI. TCRdb called the multiplex PCR reads again in MiXCR, with one record for every CDR3 protein. The profile shows hundreds of thousands of distinct CDR3 sequences, 38% of them singletons. PBMCs came from 7.5 to 10 ml fresh peripheral blood. The sample consisted of blood. The clonotype was recovered from a man between 18 and 29 years old with Graves' hyperthyroidism. The V gene is TRBV10-2, the J gene TRBJ1-6; D unclear. In DNA form, the CDR3 reads TGCGCCAGCAGAAAGGGTCGTTCACCCCTCCACTTT. Protein: CASRKGRSPLHF.